This T cell receptor beta chain appears in the sequencing data of a study of blood T cell repertoires in COVID-19. About the study: PBMCs, B-cell-depleted T cells, or T cells provided the cDNA or gDNA that made up the material.

Germline V lookup: CDR1 KGHSH, CDR2 LQKENI. This CDR3 is 16 amino acids long. Trimming shortened V by 6 bases and J by 2 bases, and 19 bases separated the two germline ends. Original processing notes: From reference gene primer amplification, estimates of nucleated cell counts were derived. Sequencing used immunoSEQ multiplex PCR; TCRdb keeps in-frame clones, though not all of them. The V and J calls and clone size are taken from that table; D and trimming were inferred from the DNA. This table holds 250,000 or so clones, under 90% found once. This receptor was obtained from a woman between 35 and 50 years old who had recovered from COVID-19. The chain recombines TRBV18 with TRBJ1-2; TRBD1 might be the D (6 bases). The sequencing input was peripheral blood. The DNA for the CDR3 is TGTGCCAGCTCCCGCGACAATGGGGGCTCCAACTATGGCTACACCTTC. Translation: CASSRDNGGSNYGYTF. The full variable domain, rest sourced from reference TRBV18 and TRBJ1-2, is NAGVMQNPRHLVRRRGQEARLRCSPMKGHSHVYWYRQLPEEGLKFMVYLQKENIIDESGMPKERFSAEFPKEGPSILRIQQVVRGDSAAYFCASSRDNGGSNYGYTFGSGTRLTVV.